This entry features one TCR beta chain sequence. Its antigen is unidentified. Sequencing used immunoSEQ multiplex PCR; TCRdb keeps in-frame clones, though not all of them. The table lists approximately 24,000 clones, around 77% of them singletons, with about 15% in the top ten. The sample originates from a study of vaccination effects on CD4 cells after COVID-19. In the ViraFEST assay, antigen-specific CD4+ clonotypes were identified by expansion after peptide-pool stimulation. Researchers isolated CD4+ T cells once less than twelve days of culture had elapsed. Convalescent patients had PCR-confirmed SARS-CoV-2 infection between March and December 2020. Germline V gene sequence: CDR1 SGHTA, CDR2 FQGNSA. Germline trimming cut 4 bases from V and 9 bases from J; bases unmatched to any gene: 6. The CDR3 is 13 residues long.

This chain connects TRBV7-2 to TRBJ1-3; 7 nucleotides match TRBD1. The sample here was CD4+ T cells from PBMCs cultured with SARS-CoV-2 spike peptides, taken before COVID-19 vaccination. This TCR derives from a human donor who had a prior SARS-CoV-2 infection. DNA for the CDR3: TGTGCCAGCAGCTCCCGACAGGGTGGCACCATATATTTT. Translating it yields CASSSRQGGTIYF.